This T cell receptor beta chain was identified in a study of technical replicates of blood from a few donors. Profiled with immunoSEQ multiplex PCR; TCRdb holds only in-frame clones, not every one. The sample has approximately 79,000 clones; 85% to 95% are singletons. The germline V gene encodes CDR1 KGHSH and CDR2 LQKENI. V was clipped by 8 bases and J by 1 base, with 12 bases between them. CDR3 length equals 13 residues. The chain recombines TRBV18 with TRBJ2-7, with D tentatively TRBD2 (6 bases). This TCR came from a human donor in good health. The sequencing sample was made of T cells isolated from PBMCs. The CDR3 bases are TGTGCCAGCCTTAACGGGGGTTCCTACGAGCAGTACTTC. It codes for CASLNGGSYEQYF.